Below are 7 T cell receptor beta chains sequenced from a single sample in a study of blood T cell repertoires in COVID-19. Assay: immunoSEQ multiplex PCR; the TCRdb copy retains only in-frame clones and omits some. Of about 160,000 clones in the sample, about four fifths were seen once. The sample taken for sequencing was peripheral blood. These receptors came from a woman aged 55-69 years with COVID-19, enrolled during active disease.

V is TRBV3-1 (or the pseudogene TRBV3-2) and J is TRBJ2-7, with 9 bases identical to TRBD2. Trimming removed 0 bases from V and 2 bases from J; junction bases left unmatched: 2. This CDR3 comprises 15 residues. The germline V gene encodes CDR1 LGHDT and CDR2 YNNKEL (reference sequence). The DNA for the CDR3 is TGTGCCAGCAGCCAAGATGTAGCGGGAGCCTACGAGCAGTACTTC. Protein sequence: CASSQDVAGAYEQYF.

This chain joins TRBV28 and TRBJ1-2, with a possible D match to TRBD1 (5 bases). From germline, CDR1 is MDHEN and CDR2 SYDVKM. The CDR3 extends over 14 amino acids. Trimming cost V 5 bases and J 2 bases, with 12 bases left between them. In DNA form, the CDR3 reads TGTGCCAGCAGTCCCCCCCAGGGAAACTATGGCTACACCTTC. This gives the protein CASSPPQGNYGYTF.

This chain joins TRBV14 and TRBJ1-5, with 8 bases that match TRBD1. V lost 4 bases to trimming and J lost 8 bases; unmatched junction nucleotides: 4. CDR1 is SGHDN and CDR2 is FVKESK in the germline V gene. The CDR3 runs to 13 residues. The CDR3 sequence is CASSRTGFEPQHF. The CDR3 DNA sequence: TGTGCCAGCAGCCGGACAGGGTTTGAGCCCCAGCATTTT.

The chain carries TRBV28 and TRBJ2-5, with TRBD2 as a possible D gene (6 bases). The CDR3 covers 15 residues. CDR1 and CDR2 (germline): MDHEN, SYDVKM. Between the trimmed V and J ends, which lost 5 bases and 2 bases, there was a span of 15 bases. The CDR3 DNA reads TGTGCCAGCAGTGAGATGGAGCGGGTACAAGAGACCCAGTACTTC. Translating it yields CASSEMERVQETQYF.

There are many counts of this clone. The chain couples TRBV4-1 to TRBJ2-1; tentatively, D is TRBD1 (6 bases). V was shortened by 3 bases and J by 4 bases, with 7 bases between the two germline ends. The CDR3 contains 13 residues. Germline V gene sequence: CDR1 MGHRA, CDR2 YSYEKL. The CDR3 region has the DNA TGCGCCAGCAGCCATACAGGGTACAATGAGCAGTTCTTC. The encoded protein is CASSHTGYNEQFF.

This rearrangement joins TRBV3-1 (or the pseudogene TRBV3-2) to TRBJ2-2; 7 bases are shared with TRBD2. J was trimmed by 1 base and V by 8 bases; bases with no gene match: 4. There are 14 residues in the CDR3. The germline gives CDR1 LGHDT, CDR2 YNNKEL (reference sequence). In DNA form, the CDR3 reads TGTGCCAGCTCGGGAGGTCTGAACACCGGGGAGCTGTTTTTT. It codes for CASSGGLNTGELFF.

The chain joins TRBV4-1 to TRBJ1-2, with TRBD1 identical over 8 bases. The germline CDR1 and CDR2 sequences are MGHRA and YSYEKL. There are 18 residues in the CDR3. Germline trimming cut 3 bases from V and 0 bases from J; bases unmatched to any gene: 12. In DNA, the CDR3 is TGCGCCAGCAGCCAGAAGATACCGGGACAGGAGGCTAACTATGGCTACACCTTC. Amino acid sequence: CASSQKIPGQEANYGYTF.